This is a list of T cell receptor beta chains from one sample in a study of cytomegalovirus exposure and HLA in healthy donors. The data were produced by immunoSEQ multiplex PCR, yet TCRdb's version contains in-frame clones alone and is incomplete. The sample records 130,000 or so clones, approximately 90% being singletons. Sequencing input: PBMCs. Receptors originate from a woman aged 30 to 39 in good health and CMV-seropositive. Each CDR3 is given with its conserved first and last residue. D genes are given only for firm matches. Clone size, where shown, is once, few, many, or a class for clones that have expanded.

j_call v_call d_call clone_size cdr3_aa cdr3_nt
TRBJ2-5 TRBV7-6 TRBD1 . CASSPRPGTAETQYF TGTGCCAGCAGCCCCCGGCCAGGGACAGCAGAGACCCAGTACTTC
TRBJ1-2 TRBV5-5 . . CASSLEGRFGYTF TGTGCCAGCAGCTTGGAGGGGAGGTTCGGCTACACCTTC
TRBJ2-6 TRBV7-9 . . CASSLPPRGANVLTF TGTGCCAGCAGCTTACCTCCGAGGGGGGCCAACGTCCTGACTTTC
TRBJ1-2 TRBV2 . . CASSATGQSATF TGTGCCAGCAGCGCTACGGGACAAAGTGCCACCTTC
TRBJ2-3 TRBV28 . . CASKLIGSTDTQYF TGTGCCAGCAAACTTATCGGGAGCACAGATACGCAGTATTTT
TRBJ1-4 TRBV6-6 . . CASSYGGLTNEKLFF TGTGCCAGCAGCTATGGAGGTCTGACTAATGAAAAACTGTTTTTT
TRBJ1-1 TRBV5-1 TRBD1 . CASSPGDRGYMNTEAFF TGCGCCAGCAGCCCGGGGGACAGGGGCTACATGAACACTGAAGCTTTCTTT
TRBJ1-5 TRBV6-5 TRBD1 . CASSWDRGGQPQHF TGTGCCAGCAGTTGGGACAGGGGAGGTCAGCCCCAGCATTTT
TRBJ2-2 TRBV2 . . CASRDPTPLANTGELFF TGTGCCAGCAGAGACCCGACACCACTCGCGAACACCGGGGAGCTGTTTTTT
TRBJ1-3 TRBV2 . few CASSAVGNTIYF TGTGCCAGCAGTGCTGTTGGAAACACCATATATTTT
TRBJ2-5 TRBV5-6 . . CASSFGRQETQYF TGTGCCAGCAGCTTTGGCAGGCAAGAGACCCAGTACTTC
TRBJ2-2 TRBV25-1 TRBD1 . CASSDYRTGGGGELFF TGTGCCAGCAGTGATTATAGGACAGGGGGGGGCGGGGAGCTGTTTTTT
TRBJ2-3 TRBV15 TRBD1 . CATSRATGASTDTQYF TGTGCCACCAGCAGAGCAACAGGGGCTAGCACAGATACGCAGTATTTT
TRBJ2-2 TRBV11-3 . once CASSLAGANTGELFF TGTGCCAGCAGCTTAGCAGGGGCGAACACCGGGGAGCTGTTTTTT
TRBJ1-2 TRBV18 . once CASSPSHGRNTNYGYTF TGTGCCAGCTCGCCCTCGCACGGGAGAAATACTAACTATGGCTACACCTTC
TRBJ2-1 TRBV27 TRBD2 . CASRLSGRTDYNEQFF TGTGCCAGCAGGTTGAGCGGGAGGACTGACTACAATGAGCAGTTCTTC
TRBJ1-5 TRBV15 TRBD1 . CATSRDSDREVSGSNQPQHF TGTGCCACCAGCAGAGACTCCGACAGGGAAGTCTCGGGGAGCAATCAGCCCCAGCATTTT
TRBJ2-1 TRBV4-1 . . CASSQEGVGEQFF TGCGCCAGCAGCCAAGAAGGGGTCGGTGAGCAGTTCTTC
TRBJ1-4 TRBV2 TRBD1 . CASSRDRVNEKLFF TGTGCCAGCAGTCGGGACAGGGTGAATGAAAAACTGTTTTTT
TRBJ1-3 TRBV6-6 TRBD1 . CASSYSTGPGNTIYF TGTGCCAGCAGTTACTCGACAGGGCCTGGAAACACCATATATTTT
TRBJ2-1 TRBV28 TRBD2 once CASSLVWESSGRARFF TGTGCCAGCAGTCTGGTATGGGAATCTAGCGGGAGGGCCCGGTTCTTC
TRBJ1-3 TRBV27 . . CASSLSDSGNTIYF TGTGCCAGCAGTTTAAGTGACAGCGGAAACACCATATATTTT
TRBJ1-5 TRBV6-1 . . CASEFSRVLYQPQHF TGTGCCAGTGAATTCAGCAGGGTCTTATATCAGCCCCAGCATTTT
TRBJ2-5 TRBV7-2 TRBD2 . CASRVRGEETQYF TGTGCCAGCAGGGTACGGGGGGAAGAGACCCAGTACTTC
TRBJ2-3 TRBV28 . . CASSPSTDTQYF TGTGCCAGCAGCCCAAGCACAGATACGCAGTATTTT
TRBJ2-5 TRBV2 TRBD1 . CASRPGQGGTQYF TGTGCCAGCCGACCTGGACAGGGGGGGACCCAGTACTTC
TRBJ2-7 TRBV6-5 TRBD1 once CASSFGQGWDEQYF TGTGCCAGCAGTTTCGGACAGGGGTGGGACGAGCAGTACTTC
TRBJ2-1 TRBV7-9 TRBD1 . CASSFPDRSYNEQFF TGTGCCAGCAGCTTCCCGGACAGGTCTTACAATGAGCAGTTCTTC
TRBJ2-7 TRBV5-1 . . CASSLSSGLAGYEQYF TGCGCCAGCAGCTTGAGCTCGGGTCTGGCGGGATACGAGCAGTACTTC
TRBJ2-2 TRBV6-1 TRBD1 . CASSDGDSYTGELFF TGTGCCAGCTCTGATGGGGACAGTTACACCGGGGAGCTGTTTTTT
TRBJ2-7 TRBV2 TRBD2 . CASSVQSSGRVRQYF TGTGCCAGCAGTGTTCAATCTAGCGGGAGGGTGAGACAGTACTTC
TRBJ2-2 TRBV5-1 . . CASSPSPQLNTGELFF TGCGCCAGCAGCCCCAGTCCACAGCTCAACACCGGGGAGCTGTTTTTT
TRBJ2-3 TRBV28 TRBD2 . CASSPSGRRDTQYF TGTGCCAGCAGCCCTAGCGGGAGGCGGGATACGCAGTATTTT
TRBJ2-1 TRBV2 TRBD2 . CASSSLSGGVGEQFF TGTGCCAGCAGTTCTCTTAGCGGGGGGGTAGGTGAGCAGTTCTTC
TRBJ2-3 TRBV2 TRBD1 . CASSESRGRSNTQYF TGTGCCAGCAGTGAAAGCAGGGGGCGCAGCAATACGCAGTATTTT
TRBJ2-5 TRBV28 . . CASSPIGRGETQYF TGTGCCAGCAGTCCTATTGGAAGGGGAGAGACCCAGTACTTC
TRBJ2-7 TRBV6-5 . . CASRPRRGGAYEQYF TGTGCCAGCAGACCCCGAAGGGGCGGGGCCTACGAGCAGTACTTC
TRBJ1-2 TRBV9 . few CASSVLGGGYTF TGTGCCAGCAGCGTACTGGGAGGGGGCTACACCTTC
TRBJ2-1 TRBV5-4 TRBD2 . CASSLQSGGSPEQFF TGTGCCAGCAGCTTGCAAAGCGGGGGTTCCCCTGAGCAGTTCTTC
TRBJ2-2 TRBV7-9 TRBD2 . CASSRGTSGTGELFF TGTGCCAGCAGCCGCGGGACTAGCGGAACCGGGGAGCTGTTTTTT
TRBJ1-2 TRBV14 . . CASSQDRGGYGYTF TGTGCCAGCAGCCAAGATCGAGGCGGGTATGGCTACACCTTC
TRBJ2-3 TRBV5-1 TRBD2 . CASSLGTRGGFSTDTQYF TGCGCCAGCAGCTTAGGTACGCGGGGGGGCTTCAGCACAGATACGCAGTATTTT
TRBJ2-1 TRBV7-9 TRBD2 once CASSSRTSGRVDEQFF TGTGCCAGCAGCTCTCGGACTAGCGGGAGGGTGGATGAGCAGTTCTTC
TRBJ2-2 TRBV29-1 . . CSVVSAGELFF TGCAGCGTTGTCAGCGCCGGGGAGCTGTTTTTT
TRBJ2-3 TRBV12-2 . . CASRLAGRGDGTDTQYF TGTGCAAGTCGCTTAGCGGGGAGGGGCGATGGGACAGATACGCAGTATTTT
TRBJ2-7 TRBV7-8 TRBD2 . CASSLYGGGASYEQYF TGTGCCAGCAGCTTATATGGCGGGGGGGCTTCCTACGAGCAGTACTTC
TRBJ2-1 TRBV5-4 TRBD2 . CASSPSGREGNEQFF TGTGCCAGCAGCCCCAGCGGGAGGGAGGGCAATGAGCAGTTCTTC
TRBJ2-3 TRBV7-7 . . CASSLDAGRTQYF TGTGCCAGCAGCTTAGATGCGGGGCGAACGCAGTATTTT
TRBJ1-1 TRBV28 . . CASSLTAYNTEAFF TGTGCCAGCAGTTTGACAGCTTACAACACTGAAGCTTTCTTT
TRBJ2-1 TRBV2 . . CASSEDWDSSSYNEQFF TGTGCCAGCAGTGAGGATTGGGACTCGAGCTCCTACAATGAGCAGTTCTTC
TRBJ1-2 TRBV7-9 . . CASSTGGGYGYGYTF TGTGCCAGCAGCACCGGTGGCGGTTATGGCTATGGCTACACCTTC
TRBJ1-1 TRBV28 . . CASSLAQMNTEAFF TGTGCCAGCAGTTTAGCACAGATGAACACTGAAGCTTTCTTT
TRBJ2-5 TRBV7-9 . . CASSLSRETQYF TGTGCCAGCAGCTTATCCAGGGAGACCCAGTACTTC
TRBJ2-2 TRBV7-9 . . CASSLAQGELFF TGTGCCAGCAGCTTAGCTCAGGGGGAGCTGTTTTTT
TRBJ2-7 TRBV2 . few CASSRYVYEQYF TGTGCCAGCAGTCGCTATGTGTACGAGCAGTACTTC
TRBJ1-3 TRBV6-6 . . CASSRTQSQRVLYF TGTGCCAGCAGCCGGACACAATCCCAAAGAGTTCTATATTTT
TRBJ1-5 TRBV2 . . CASSEGGRANNQPQHF TGTGCCAGCAGTGAAGGGGGGAGGGCAAACAATCAGCCCCAGCATTTT